This TCR beta chain was identified in a study of T cell repertoires in cytomegalovirus infection. TCRdb passed the reads through MiXCR, listing each CDR3 protein once. The data hold roughly 230,000 distinct CDR3 sequences, with approximately 24% observed a single time. The CDR3 has 12 residues. Deletions cut 9 bases from V and 2 bases from J, with 11 bases between. Germline assignment: CDR1 MNHNS and CDR2 SASEGT. This clonotype was picked up many times. This chain connects TRBV6-1 to TRBJ2-7; tentative D call: TRBD1 (6 bases). The sequenced sample was CD8+ T cells from PBMCs. This sequence originates from a human donor in good health (CMV status not recorded). Some clones in this sample may be carry-over from other donors' samples. Here the CDR3 reads CARADRTYEQYF. The DNA of the CDR3 is TGTGCCAGGGCGGACAGAACCTACGAGCAGTACTTC.